What follows are 29 T cell receptor beta chains derived from one specimen sequenced in a study of blood T cells in healthy people across ages. Primers used in a second PCR of about 6 to 11 cycles were a sample-barcoded 5' primer and a J-beta primer mix. TCRdb reanalysed the 5' RACE reads using MiXCR and keeps one entry per CDR3 protein. The sample lists hundreds of thousands of distinct CDR3 sequences, approximately 49% occurring once. The material sequenced was blood. These receptor sequences come from a man between 25 and 39 years old in good health.

V is TRBV10-3 and J is TRBJ2-1; 12 nucleotides line up with TRBD2. CDR3 size: 17 residues. The germline gives CDR1 ENHRY, CDR2 SYGVKD. The J segment lost 8 bases and the V segment lost 3 bases, leaving 11 bases of the junction unmatched. CDR3 sequence (DNA): TGTGCCATCAGTGACCGACCTACTAGCGGGAGGATGGATGAGCAGTTCTTC. Protein sequence: CAISDRPTSGRMDEQFF.

This clonotype was counted only a few times. This rearrangement joins TRBV15 to TRBJ1-4; TRBD1 aligns across 9 bases. The CDR3 has 15 residues. After removal of 6 bases from V and 8 bases from J, the junction contained 10 bases not matched to a gene. Germline V gene sequence: CDR1 LNHNV, CDR2 YYDKDF (reference sequence). CDR3: CATRDRGGIGEKLFF. The CDR3 bases are TGTGCCACCAGGGACAGGGGAGGCATAGGAGAAAAACTGTTTTTT. Full variable domain (outside the CDR3, taken from reference TRBV15 and TRBJ1-4): DAMVIQNPRYQVTQFGKPVTLSCSQTLNHNVMYWYQQKSSQAPKLLFHYYDKDFNNEADTPDNFQSRRPNTSFCFLDIRSPGLGDTAMYLCATRDRGGIGEKLFFGSGTQLSVL.

In nucleotides, the CDR3 is TGTGCCAGCAGCCCACCCGGGACTTCACCGGGAAGGAGGTACGAGCAGTACTTC. Translating gives CASSPPGTSPGRRYEQYF. The rearrangement uses TRBV7-2 and TRBJ2-5; perhaps TRBD2 as D (6 bases). The better agreement between TRBJ2-7 and the DNA end casts doubt on the J call. This CDR3 has 18 amino acids. Germline assignment: CDR1 SGHTA and CDR2 FQGNSA.

The chain couples TRBV4-3 to TRBJ2-4; 10 bases align to TRBD1. The DNA end is a closer match to TRBJ2-7, so the J assignment may be wrong. The germline gives CDR1 LGHNA, CDR2 YSLEER. The CDR3 has 16 amino acids. The CDR3, as DNA: TGCGCCAGCAGCCAGCCGGGACAGGGGACCTTCCACGAGCAGTACTTC. Translating it yields CASSQPGQGTFHEQYF.

The chain is built from TRBV6-5 and TRBJ2-5, with D perhaps TRBD1 or TRBD2 (5 bases each). V lost 6 bases and J lost 7, with 15 bases in between. There are 13 residues in the CDR3. Germline V gives CDR1 MNHEY, CDR2 SVGAGI. CDR3 DNA sequence: TGTGCCAGCAGGGACCGTTCTGGGGGGACCCAGTACTTC. This codes for CASRDRSGGTQYF.

The rearrangement links TRBV6-2 or TRBV6-3 to TRBJ2-1; TRBD2 agrees at 10 bases. Unmatched junction bases numbered 20, after V lost 5 bases and J lost 13 bases. The CDR3 runs to 17 residues. Germline V gene lookup returns CDR1 MNHEY and CDR2 SVGEGT. CDR3 bases: TGTGCCAGCAGTCACGGGTTAGCGGGGGGCCTCAATAGTCTTCAGTTCTTC. Residues: CASSHGLAGGLNSLQFF.

The CDR3 bases are TGTGCCAGCAGTGTTAGCGGGGTGCGCGGTGAGACCCAGTACTTC. Its translation: CASSVSGVRGETQYF. The chain uses TRBV2 and TRBJ2-7; 8 nucleotides match TRBD2. The J call is doubtful: the DNA matches TRBJ2-5 better. The CDR3 totals 15 residues. CDR1 SNHLY and CDR2 FYNNEI come from the germline V gene.

The V gene is TRBV5-1, the J gene TRBJ2-7, with TRBD2 identical over 8 bases. Trimming removed 0 bases from V and 0 bases from J; junction bases left unmatched: 8. The CDR3 is made up of 17 amino acids. Germline V CDR1 and CDR2: SGHRS, YFSETQ. In DNA, the CDR3 is TGCGCCAGCAGCTTGGAAGGTAGCGGGACGAGCTCCTACGAGCAGTACTTC. Translated, it gives CASSLEGSGTSSYEQYF.

This clonotype showed up many times. This rearrangement joins TRBV3-1 to TRBJ2-1; the D gene is possibly TRBD1 (6 bases). The V and J ends lost 4 bases and 7 bases respectively, with 20 bases between them. The CDR3 loop spans 16 amino acids. Germline V gives CDR1 LGHDT, CDR2 YNNKEL (reference sequence). CDR3 in DNA: TGTGCCAGCAGCCCACTGACAGGAAGGGGCGGAAATGAGCAGTTCTTC. Encoded protein: CASSPLTGRGGNEQFF.

The CDR3 protein is CSVGPIPLGEQYF. The CDR3 DNA follows: TGCAGCGTTGGCCCAATACCCCTGGGGGAGCAGTACTTC. The rearrangement joins TRBV29-1 to TRBJ2-4; D tentatively fits TRBD1 or TRBD2 (5 bases each). V was pared by 4 bases and J by 13 bases, with 20 bases between. The germline CDR1 and CDR2 sequences are SQVTM and ANQGSEA. The CDR3 covers 13 residues.

The J gene is TRBJ2-4, the V gene TRBV20-1; TRBD1 is a possible D gene (6 bases). This CDR3 is 13 amino acids long. Trimming took 1 base from V and 4 from J, leaving 8 bases between them. Per the germline V gene, CDR1 is DFQATT and CDR2 is SNEGSKA (reference sequence). The CDR3: CSARGTDKNIQYF. CDR3 DNA: TGCAGTGCTAGAGGGACAGATAAAAACATTCAGTACTTC.

A few counts support this clonotype. The V gene is TRBV20-1, the J gene TRBJ2-3, with no clear D. This CDR3 comprises 12 residues. Per the germline V gene, CDR1 is DFQATT and CDR2 is SNEGSKA (reference sequence). Trimming pared 0 bases from V and 10 bases from J, leaving 11 bases between. CDR3 protein: CSAREALGAQYF. The CDR3 coding sequence is TGCAGTGCTAGAGAGGCCCTTGGGGCGCAGTATTTT.

This clonotype was seen more than once but under ten times. The rearrangement joins TRBV6-2 or TRBV6-3 to TRBJ2-5, with TRBD1 matching over 8 bases. The assigned J gene may be wrong: the sequence end matches TRBJ2-7 better. Germline V gene sequence: CDR1 MNHEY, CDR2 SVGEGT. The CDR3 contains 16 residues. CDR3 sequence reads: CASSYVPGQADYEQYF. The CDR3 DNA reads TGTGCCAGCAGTTACGTTCCGGGACAGGCTGACTACGAGCAGTACTTC.

This clonotype has only a few counts. The chain recombines TRBV6-8 with TRBJ2-5, with 10 bases identical to TRBD1. The V gene's germline CDR1 is MNHGY and CDR2 SAAAGT. This CDR3 comprises 15 residues. V was clipped by 7 bases and J by 4 bases; unmatched bases: 9. The CDR3 region is CASILHRDRGETQYF. For the CDR3, the DNA is TGTGCCAGCATTCTTCACCGGGACAGGGGAGAGACCCAGTACTTC.

This clonotype was observed at least ten times. The V and J genes are TRBV6-5 and TRBJ2-7, with 10 bases matching TRBD1. The CDR3 sequence is 14 residues long. J was trimmed by 4 bases and V by 6 bases; bases with no gene match: 6. Germline V CDR1 and CDR2: MNHEY, SVGAGI. CDR3 DNA sequence: TGTGCCAGCAGCGACCGGGACAGGGGTTACGAGCAGTACTTC. As protein: CASSDRDRGYEQYF.

V gene TRBV28 combines with J gene TRBJ2-7; D possibly matches TRBD1 or TRBD2 (5 bases each). CDR1 is MDHEN and CDR2 is SYDVKM in the germline V gene. This CDR3 region has 14 residues. The V gene lost 6 bases and the J gene lost 3 bases, with 15 bases spanning the gap. The chain's CDR3 is CASRNSGTFYEQYF. CDR3 nucleotides: TGTGCCAGCAGAAACTCCGGGACGTTCTACGAGCAGTACTTC.

This clonotype has only a few counts. This rearrangement joins TRBV6-1 to TRBJ2-2; possibly TRBD1 or TRBD2 for D (5 bases each). Per the germline V gene, CDR1 is MNHNS and CDR2 is SASEGT. V lost 3 bases, J lost 7 bases, and 12 bases lay in between. CDR3 length: 14 residues. CDR3 sequence reads: CASSDGDLGGELFF. For the CDR3, the DNA is TGTGCCAGCAGTGATGGGGACCTCGGCGGGGAGCTGTTTTTT.

The genes are TRBV3-1 and TRBJ1-2; possible D gene TRBD1, 5 bases. The CDR3 has 13 amino acids. CDR1 and CDR2 (germline): LGHDT, YNNKEL (reference sequence). The germline V and J ends were trimmed by 1 base and 8 bases, with 11 bases remaining between them. The CDR3 here is CASSQGLGVGYTF. Here the CDR3 DNA reads TGTGCCAGCAGCCAAGGATTGGGGGTAGGCTACACCTTC.

The genes are TRBV7-6 and TRBJ2-4; weak D call: TRBD2 (6 bases). Germline loops: CDR1 SGHVS, CDR2 FNYEAQ. This CDR3 has 16 residues. V was cut by 5 bases and J by 0 bases, with 14 bases left in between. The CDR3 region is CASSQGRGLAKNIQYF. CDR3 sequence (DNA): TGTGCCAGCAGCCAAGGACGGGGACTAGCCAAAAACATTCAGTACTTC. The full variable domain, with the rest looked up from reference TRBV7-6 and TRBJ2-4, is GAGVSQSPRYKVTKRGQDVALRCDPISGHVSLYWYRQALGQGPEFLTYFNYEAQQDKSGLPNDRFSAERPEGSISTLTIQRTEQRDSAMYRCASSQGRGLAKNIQYFGAGTRLSVL.

This chain connects TRBV5-1 to TRBJ2-7; TRBD2 matches at 9 bases. From germline, CDR1 is SGHRS and CDR2 YFSETQ. The CDR3 consists of 13 residues. Trimming removed 8 bases from V and 3 bases from J; junction bases left unmatched: 6. Here the CDR3 reads CASRASGVYEQYF. CDR3 bases: TGCGCCAGTAGGGCTAGCGGGGTCTACGAGCAGTACTTC.

V and J are TRBV30 and TRBJ2-5, with D perhaps being TRBD1 or TRBD2 (5 bases each). V dropped 0 bases and J dropped 5 bases, with 19 bases sitting between them. CDR3 size: 16 residues. Germline V gives CDR1 GTSNPN, CDR2 SVGIG (reference sequence). The CDR3 nucleotides read TGTGCCTGGAGTGTACGAGGGACCTACGGAACGGAGACCCAGTACTTC. Protein sequence: CAWSVRGTYGTETQYF. The entire variable domain, with the rest obtained from reference TRBV30 and TRBJ2-5, is as follows: SQTIHQWPATLVQPVGSPLSLECTVEGTSNPNLYWYRQAAGRGLQLLFYSVGIGQISSEVPQNLSASRPQDRQFILSSKKLLLSDSGFYLCAWSVRGTYGTETQYFGPGTRLLVL.

The CDR3 reads CASSPAGGAGTEAFF. The CDR3 DNA is TGTGCCAGCAGCCCCGCGGGGGGGGCGGGCACTGAAGCTTTCTTT. The J gene is TRBJ1-1, the V gene TRBV7-2; a possible D gene is TRBD1 (6 bases). This CDR3 comprises 15 residues. The germline V gene encodes CDR1 SGHTA and CDR2 FQGNSA. V shed 5 bases and J shed 4 bases, with 17 bases lying between them.

V usage is TRBV12-3 or TRBV12-4 and J usage is TRBJ2-3; 15 positions agree with TRBD2. V shed 1 base, J shed 4 bases, and the junction held 9 bases outside the gene matches. The length of the CDR3 is 19 residues. The CDR3, as DNA: TGTGCCAGCAGTTTAGAGCGGACTAGCGGGGGGGAGGTCTCAGATACGCAGTATTTT. It encodes CASSLERTSGGEVSDTQYF.

The chain employs TRBV9 and TRBJ2-5, with 8 bases that match TRBD1. The end of the DNA fits TRBJ2-7 better, so the J call may be wrong. Germline lookup yields CDR1 SGDLS and CDR2 YYNGEE. CDR3 length: 15 residues. The DNA of the CDR3 is TGTGCCAGCGCCCCTCGGGACAGGACGACCTACGAGCAGTACTTC. Translated, it gives CASAPRDRTTYEQYF.

This clonotype was counted many times. V is TRBV6-2 or TRBV6-3 and J is TRBJ2-1; D call uncertain. This CDR3 has 15 residues. Germline V CDR1 and CDR2: MNHEY, SVGEGT. Trimming took 1 base from V and 2 from J, leaving 9 bases between them. The CDR3 DNA reads TGTGCCAGCAGTTACTTTGTCCCGACCTACAATGAGCAGTTCTTC. This gives the protein CASSYFVPTYNEQFF.

The rearrangement uses TRBV15 and TRBJ2-5; D may be TRBD1 or TRBD2 (5 bases each). The germline V gene has CDR1 LNHNV and CDR2 YYDKDF (reference sequence). V was clipped by 0 bases and J by 11 bases, with 22 bases between them. CDR3 length equals 16 residues. CDR3 amino acids: CATSRDIGASKREQYF. In DNA, the CDR3 is TGTGCCACCAGCAGAGATATAGGGGCCTCTAAGAGGGAGCAGTACTTC.

The chain is built from TRBV21-1 and TRBJ1-5; TRBD1, as called in the table, went unchecked against the DNA. TRBV21-1 is noted as a pseudogene. The length of the CDR3 is 15 residues. The CDR3 is CASSKVPGSNQPQHF. The CDR3 nucleotides read TGTGCCAGCAGCAAGGTCCCGGGAAGTAATCAGCCCCAGCATTTT.

V gene TRBV4-2 combines with J gene TRBJ2-1; D perhaps matches TRBD2 (6 bases). The CDR3 runs 18 residues. Germline V gives CDR1 LGHNA, CDR2 YNFKEQ. Trimming took off 0 bases at V and 2 bases at J, with 17 bases between the two ends. The chain's CDR3 is CASSQEQGLPNAYNEQFF. The CDR3 DNA is TGTGCCAGCAGCCAAGAGCAGGGACTCCCGAACGCCTACAATGAGCAGTTCTTC.

In regard to this clonotype: Compared with germline, one end of the junction differs, possibly owing to a read error. This chain uses TRBV7-7 with TRBJ2-4, with TRBD2 matching over 7 bases. The DNA end is a closer match to TRBJ2-5, so the J assignment may be wrong. The length of the CDR3 is 15 residues. Germline V CDR1 and CDR2: SSHAT, FNYEAQ (reference sequence). CDR3 protein: CASSDHLAAQETQYF. Here the CDR3 DNA reads TGTGCTAGCAGCGATCACCTAGCGGCCCAAGAGACCCAGTACTTC.